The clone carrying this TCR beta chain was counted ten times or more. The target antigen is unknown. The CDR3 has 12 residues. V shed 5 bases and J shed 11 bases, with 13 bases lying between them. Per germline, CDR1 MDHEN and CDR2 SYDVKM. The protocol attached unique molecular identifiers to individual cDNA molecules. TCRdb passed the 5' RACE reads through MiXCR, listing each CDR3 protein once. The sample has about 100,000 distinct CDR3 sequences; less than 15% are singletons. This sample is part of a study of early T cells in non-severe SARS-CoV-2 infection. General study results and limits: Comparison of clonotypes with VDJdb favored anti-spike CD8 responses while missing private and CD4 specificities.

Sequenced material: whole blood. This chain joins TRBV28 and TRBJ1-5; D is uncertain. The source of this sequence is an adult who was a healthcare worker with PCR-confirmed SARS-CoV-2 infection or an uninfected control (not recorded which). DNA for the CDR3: TGTGCCAGCAGTCTAGAGTCTTTCGCCCAGCATTTT. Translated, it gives CASSLESFAQHF.